The present T cell receptor beta chain was sequenced within a study of regulatory T cells in long-lasting Graves disease. With iRepertoire HTBI primers and Arm-PCR of CDR3 regions, TCR beta libraries were built. TCRdb processed the multiplex PCR reads anew with MiXCR; each CDR3 protein has one entry. The sample has 500,000 or so distinct CDR3 sequences; roughly 17% are singletons. Indicated time point: newly diagnosed GD, antithyroid drugs for less than 3 months. PBMC-derived RNA was used for the TCR library. Under American Thyroid Association guidelines, Graves' disease was diagnosed. The CDR3 covers 14 residues. V was clipped by 2 bases and J by 7 bases, with 17 bases between them. CDR1 is DFQATT, CDR2 SNEGSKA, per germline (reference sequence). The same specimen was also included in a second study, on T cells in Graves' hyperthyroidism and ophthalmopathy. From that report: HTBI primers drove first-round RT-PCR of the TCR CDR3.

This chain links TRBV20-1 with TRBJ1-1; the D is unclear. The TCR comes from a man between 35 and 55 years old with Graves disease. The material sequenced was peripheral blood mononuclear cells (PBMCs), taken at new diagnosis, from a patient treated with antithyroid drugs. The CDR3 loop is CSARTREAPLEAFF. The CDR3 DNA sequence: TGCAGTGCTAGAACAAGGGAAGCCCCTCTTGAAGCTTTCTTT.